The 10 T cell receptor beta chains presented below share a single source sample, sequenced in a study of T cell responses to AZD1222 COVID-19 vaccine. This table comes from immunoSEQ multiplex PCR, and its TCRdb copy is limited to in-frame clones, with some not included. The sample carries around 85,000 clones, 85% to 90% recorded once. The source material was peripheral blood, sampled 28 days after the second AZD1222 dose. These receptors came from an adult who received the AZD1222 COVID-19 vaccine.

V usage is TRBV7-9 and J usage is TRBJ1-2; D call uncertain. Trimming stripped 5 bases from V and 6 bases from J, with 13 bases between. The CDR3 loop spans 13 amino acids. Germline V gives CDR1 SEHNR, CDR2 FQNEAQ (reference sequence). The CDR3 sequence is CASSLIAGDGYTF. CDR3 coding DNA: TGTGCCAGCAGCCTCATAGCTGGTGATGGCTACACCTTC.

The chain uses TRBV5-5 and TRBJ1-1; the D is unclear. The CDR3 length is 15 residues. Trimming removed 5 bases from V and 3 bases from J, with 17 bases in between. The germline CDR1 and CDR2 sequences are SGHKS and YYEKEE (reference sequence). The CDR3 region is CASRSLEGSDTEAFF. DNA of the CDR3: TGTGCCAGCAGGAGTCTCGAGGGCTCGGACACTGAAGCTTTCTTT.

V usage is TRBV28 and J usage is TRBJ1-5; TRBD1 agrees at 8 bases. V was pared by 4 bases and J by 6 bases, with 8 bases of the junction left unmatched. This CDR3 spans 15 amino acids. Germline CDR1 is MDHEN and CDR2 is SYDVKM. CDR3 amino acids: CASSYPGQDSQPQHF. CDR3 sequence (DNA): TGTGCCAGCAGTTATCCGGGACAGGATTCTCAGCCCCAGCATTTT.

V and J are TRBV5-6 and TRBJ2-3; D not certain. The CDR3 loop spans 13 amino acids. Between the trimmed V and J ends, which lost 3 bases and 6 bases, there was a span of 11 bases. The V gene's germline CDR1 is SGHDT and CDR2 YYEEEE. The CDR3 reads CASSSQERDTQYF. The CDR3 DNA is TGTGCCAGCAGCTCCCAGGAGAGGGATACGCAGTATTTT.

The genes are TRBV7-9 and TRBJ2-1; 8 nucleotides line up with TRBD1. CDR3 size: 15 residues. The germline gives CDR1 SEHNR, CDR2 FQNEAQ (reference sequence). With 4 bases clipped from V and 4 bases from J, the junction kept 6 bases outside the gene matches. The CDR3 DNA sequence: TGTGCCAGCAGCTCCACAGGGGGGTCATACAATGAGCAGTTCTTC. The encoded protein is CASSSTGGSYNEQFF.

The J gene is TRBJ1-5, the V gene TRBV28, with TRBD1 as a possible D gene (5 bases). This CDR3 has 15 residues. Trimming stripped 6 bases from V and 0 bases from J, with 12 bases between. In germline, CDR1 is MDHEN, CDR2 SYDVKM. The CDR3 DNA reads as TGTGCCAGCAGGGAGACCCAGGGTAGCAATCAGCCCCAGCATTTT. Its translation: CASRETQGSNQPQHF.

The V and J genes are TRBV18 and TRBJ2-4; D is possibly TRBD1 (6 bases). CDR1 is KGHSH, CDR2 LQKENI, per germline. CDR3 length equals 12 residues. V lost 8 bases and J 1 base, leaving 6 bases between the germline ends. In DNA form, the CDR3 reads TGTGCCAGCCAGGGGGCCAAAAACATTCAGTACTTC. Protein: CASQGAKNIQYF.

This chain links TRBV14 with TRBJ2-3; no definite D call. The CDR3 is 17 residues long. Germline V lookup: CDR1 SGHDN, CDR2 FVKESK. V dropped 1 base and J dropped 6 bases, with 20 bases sitting between them. CDR3 coding DNA: TGTGCCAGCAGCCAAGGGTGGTCAGTTCCGCATGGGGATACGCAGTATTTT. Translating it yields CASSQGWSVPHGDTQYF.

This chain uses TRBV6-1 with TRBJ2-7; D gene uncertain. V was pared by 3 bases and J by 5 bases, with 14 bases between. Germline V gene lookup returns CDR1 MNHNS and CDR2 SASEGT. This CDR3 comprises 14 residues. CDR3 DNA sequence: TGTGCCAGCAGTGATGGCAGGTCCCTCAACGAGCAGTACTTC. Translating gives CASSDGRSLNEQYF.

The chain carries TRBV7-9 and TRBJ2-1; 7 nucleotides match TRBD1. V gave up 3 bases and J gave up 7 bases; unmatched junction bases: 6. This CDR3 comprises 14 residues. Germline loops: CDR1 SEHNR, CDR2 FQNEAQ (reference sequence). For the CDR3, the DNA is TGTGCCAGCAGCTTGGGCGGCAGGGGGAATGAGCAGTTCTTC. Its translation: CASSLGGRGNEQFF.